The entry that follows covers one TCR beta chain sequence. Its antigen is not known. This sample is part of a study of CD8+ T cells in alopecia areata. Overall study results and limits: Sequencing of scalp samples also captures resident alphabeta T cells of normal skin.

Researchers gathered lesional scalp punch biopsies and peripheral blood from patients with alopecia areata. cDNA serving as the sequencing template came from extracted, reverse transcribed RNA. The assay was immunoSEQ multiplex PCR, and TCRdb's table has in-frame clones only and misses some. This table has more than 95,000 clones, less than 50% appearing once. Looked up from germline, CDR1 is SQVTM and CDR2 is ANQGSEA. The V and J ends lost 8 bases and 7 bases respectively, with 17 bases between them. The CDR3 has 12 residues. The specimen sequenced was NKG2D-low CD8+ T cells sorted from blood. The rearrangement uses TRBV29-1 and TRBJ1-2; tentative D call: TRBD1 (5 bases). This receptor was obtained from a human donor with alopecia areata. CDR3 loop: CSTEGSGTGYTF. CDR3 DNA: TGCAGCACCGAGGGGTCAGGGACTGGCTACACCTTC. Full variable domain (rest looked up from reference TRBV29-1 and TRBJ1-2): SAVISQKPSRDICQRGTSLTIQCQVDSQVTMMFWYRQQPGQSLTLIATANQGSEATYESGFVIDKFPISRPNLTFSTLTVSNMSPEDSSIYLCSTEGSGTGYTFGSGTRLTVV.